This TCR beta chain was sequenced in a study of T-cell reconstitution after alpha-beta-depleted transplantation in children. In germline, CDR1 is SGHTA, CDR2 FQGNSA. The CDR3 totals 15 residues. The V end was cut by 2 bases, the J end by 2 bases, with 10 bases between. A TCRbeta library incorporating unique molecular identifiers was prepared. TCRdb itself ran the PCR reads through MiXCR, one entry per CDR3 protein. Of about 420,000 distinct CDR3 sequences listed, about a tenth are singletons. This clonotype was seen repeatedly, ten times or more. The chain carries TRBV7-2 and TRBJ1-5, with a tentative D call TRBD1 (5 bases). The sequence derives from a human donor who donated a stem cell graft to a child with acute myeloid leukemia. The sequencing used PBMCs from the stem cell graft donor, collected from the stem cell graft. CDR3 sequence: CASSLYQGGNQPQHF. The CDR3, as DNA: TGTGCCAGCAGCTTATATCAAGGGGGCAATCAGCCCCAGCATTTT.